Listed below are T cell receptor beta chains from one sample, sequenced in a study of OX40 agonist ivuxolimab in advanced cancers. Method: immunoSEQ multiplex PCR; TCRdb's copy keeps in-frame clones and lacks some. The sample consists of some 57,000 clones, more than 80% of them appearing once. The sample here was CD4+ or CD8+ T cells sorted from blood, taken in a trial of the OX40 agonist ivuxolimab. Receptors originate from an adult with an advanced solid tumor such as melanoma, head and neck, liver or kidney cancer. The CDR3 runs from the conserved cysteine through the conserved F or W. The D gene is left open where the match is weak. Clone size is given for some rows only: seen once, a few or many times, or a class if the clone is expanded.

>TRBV19|-|TRBJ2-1|-
TGTGCCAGTAGTCTTAACGGTCAGGGGTACAATGAGCAGTTCTTC
CASSLNGQGYNEQFF
>TRBV18|-|TRBJ2-1|once
TGTGCCAGCTCACCACGAGGGACAACGGGAGGCCGGCGGGATGAGCAGTTCTTC
CASSPRGTTGGRRDEQFF
>TRBV30|TRBD1|TRBJ2-5|-
TGTGCCTGGGAGACAGGGGAGACCCAGTACTTC
CAWETGETQYF
>TRBV12-1|-|TRBJ2-1|-
TGTGCCAGCAGCTTTGCTTATCGACTAGCGCTCTTGTGGAATGAGCAGTTCTTC
CASSFAYRLALLWNEQFF
>TRBV7-2|-|TRBJ2-3|-
TGTGCCAGCAGCCCCGGGGGAAACACAGATACGCAGTATTTT
CASSPGGNTDTQYF
>TRBV2|TRBD2|TRBJ2-7|-
TGTGCCAGCAGGCGACTAGCGGGAGGTATCGAGCAGTACTTC
CASRRLAGGIEQYF
>TRBV10-1|TRBD2|TRBJ2-2|-
TGCGCCAGCAGGGGCCAAATAGCGGGCCCGAGGAGGACCGGGGAGCTGTTTTTT
CASRGQIAGPRRTGELFF
>TRBV5-1|-|TRBJ1-2|-
TGCGCCAGCAGCCCCGGACAGAACTATGGCTACACCTTC
CASSPGQNYGYTF
>TRBV28|TRBD2|TRBJ2-7|-
TGTGCCAGCAGTTTGAACGGGAGGAACGAGCAGTACTTC
CASSLNGRNEQYF
>TRBV7-8|TRBD2|TRBJ2-1|-
TGTGCCAGCAGCAGAGGACTAGCGGGAGGCTGGGATGAGCAGTTCTTC
CASSRGLAGGWDEQFF
>TRBV18|-|TRBJ1-2|-
TGTGCCAGCTCGCAGTACAAAGATGAAGGCTATGGCTACACCTTC
CASSQYKDEGYGYTF
>TRBV9|-|TRBJ1-1|-
TGTGCCAGCAGCGTAGGCCCCAGACCCATGAACACTGAAGCTTTCTTT
CASSVGPRPMNTEAFF
>TRBV5-1|-|TRBJ2-1|-
TGCGCCAGCAGTATTGGCGGGATGTACTACAATGAGCAGTTCTTC
CASSIGGMYYNEQFF
>TRBV2|TRBD1|TRBJ1-5|few
TGTGCCAGCAGCGAAACAGGGGCTAATCAGCCCCAGCATTTT
CASSETGANQPQHF
>TRBV19|TRBD1|TRBJ1-1|-
TGTGCCAGTAGTACGACAGGGGGCGGTTGGAACACTGAAGCTTTCTTT
CASSTTGGGWNTEAFF
>TRBV19|-|TRBJ1-4|-
TGTGCCAGTACCACTTTGACTACAACTAATGAAAAACTGTTTTTT
CASTTLTTTNEKLFF
>TRBV7-2|TRBD1|TRBJ1-2|once
TGTGCCAGCAGCCCCGCTGGGACAGCCAACTATGGCTACACCTTC
CASSPAGTANYGYTF
>TRBV5-5|TRBD2|TRBJ2-1|-
TGTGCCAGCAGCTTAGGTAGCGGGAGGGCCTTGTACAATGAGCAGTTCTTC
CASSLGSGRALYNEQFF
>TRBV5-1|-|TRBJ2-6|-
TGCGCCACCAAAAAGGGAAGCTCTGGGGCCAACGTCCTGACTTTC
CATKKGSSGANVLTF
>TRBV4-2|-|TRBJ1-1|-
TGTGCCAGCAGCCAAGACAGGACAGCGAAGAACACTGAAGCTTTCTTT
CASSQDRTAKNTEAFF
>TRBV9|TRBD1|TRBJ2-5|once
TGTGCCAGCAGCGTAGCTCATACGGGCAGGGGGTTGGAGACCCAGTACTTC
CASSVAHTGRGLETQYF
>TRBV28|-|TRBJ1-1|once
TGTGCCAGCAGTTTAGTCCCCTACACTGAAGCTTTCTTT
CASSLVPYTEAFF
>TRBV5-1|-|TRBJ1-3|-
TGCGCCAGCAGCTTGGCGGACAACTCTGGAAACACCATATATTTT
CASSLADNSGNTIYF
>TRBV7-9|-|TRBJ2-2|-
TGTGCCAGCAGCTTAGCGGGAGGTGACACCGGGGAGCTGTTTTTT
CASSLAGGDTGELFF
>TRBV7-8|-|TRBJ2-2|-
TGTGCCAGCTCCCCGTACAGGGTTTTAACGAACGGGGAGCTGTTTTTT
CASSPYRVLTNGELFF
>TRBV4-2|-|TRBJ2-1|-
TGTGCCAGCACCCAAGCAGGGGCGGGGGCTTCCTACAATGAGCAGTTCTTC
CASTQAGAGASYNEQFF
>TRBV15|TRBD2|TRBJ2-3|-
TGTGCCACCAGCAGAGACCCCAAACAGCGGGAAAGAGATACGCAGTATTTT
CATSRDPKQRERDTQYF
>TRBV28|-|TRBJ1-1|-
TGTGCCAGCAGTTTTGCGACGATGTCCACTGAAGCTTTCTTT
CASSFATMSTEAFF
>TRBV19|-|TRBJ2-1|-
TGTGCCAGCCCCGTATCCTCCTACAATGAGCAGTTCTTC
CASPVSSYNEQFF
>TRBV28|-|TRBJ2-3|-
TGTGCCAGCAGTTTTCATTCTAGCGCGGGGAAGGATACGCAGTATTTT
CASSFHSSAGKDTQYF
>TRBV7-2|-|TRBJ2-5|-
TGTGCCAGCAGCTCTGGGGCGCAGAAAGAGACCCAGTACTTC
CASSSGAQKETQYF
>TRBV6-5|TRBD1|TRBJ2-3|-
TGTGCCAGCAGTTACACCGGGACAGGGGGAGATACGCAGTATTTT
CASSYTGTGGDTQYF
>TRBV9|-|TRBJ2-7|-
TGTGCCAGCAGCTCCCGGACGCTATCCTACGAGCAGTACTTC
CASSSRTLSYEQYF
>TRBV20-1|-|TRBJ1-1|-
TGCAGTGCTGAGGGGGGGGGTAGAGCTTTCTTT
CSAEGGGRAFF
>TRBV6-5|TRBD2|TRBJ2-7|-
TGTGCCAGCAGTCCCTGGACTAGCGGGACCTACGAGCAGTACTTC
CASSPWTSGTYEQYF
>TRBV15|TRBD1|TRBJ2-5|-
TGTGCCACCAGCAGACCCGGGACAGGGGAAGAGACCCAGTACTTC
CATSRPGTGEETQYF
>TRBV28|-|TRBJ1-2|-
TGTGCCAGCAGTTTATTGAGGGGCTACACCTTC
CASSLLRGYTF
>TRBV28|-|TRBJ1-2|-
TGTGCCAGCAGATCTGGGCCCACCAGGATTGGCTACACCTTC
CASRSGPTRIGYTF
>TRBV7-9|TRBD2|TRBJ2-7|-
TGTGCCAGCAGATCAGCCGGGACTAGTTTGCACGAGCAGTACTTC
CASRSAGTSLHEQYF
>TRBV7-8|TRBD2|TRBJ2-7|few
TGTGCCAGCGCTAGAACTAGCGGGGGGCGGGAGCAGTACTTC
CASARTSGGREQYF
>TRBV10-3|TRBD1|TRBJ2-4|-
TGTGCCATCAGTGAGATTCGTTTGGGACAGGGGGACATTCAGTACTTC
CAISEIRLGQGDIQYF
>TRBV5-5|-|TRBJ1-1|-
TGTGCCAGCAGCTTAACAGGGTCCGGGAACACTGAAGCTTTCTTT
CASSLTGSGNTEAFF
>TRBV18|-|TRBJ2-1|few
TGTGCCAGCTCACCTTCAAGGCAGGGCAATGAGCAGTTCTTC
CASSPSRQGNEQFF
>TRBV2|-|TRBJ1-2|once
TGTGCCAGCAGTACGAGAACGGGCTACACCTTC
CASSTRTGYTF
>TRBV5-1|-|TRBJ1-2|-
TGCGCCAGCAGCTGGGATCCATCCTTTGGCTACACCTTC
CASSWDPSFGYTF
>TRBV5-1|-|TRBJ2-1|-
TGCGCCAGCACCCCCACCGCCGGCGGCGATGAGCAGTTCTTC
CASTPTAGGDEQFF
>TRBV9|TRBD2|TRBJ2-7|-
TGTGCCAGCAGCGCCCAAGCGGGATTAAGCTCCTACGAGCAGTACTTC
CASSAQAGLSSYEQYF
>TRBV28|TRBD2|TRBJ2-3|few
TGTGCCAGCAGTTCGCGAGCGGGAGGGACATATACGCAGTATTTT
CASSSRAGGTYTQYF
>TRBV5-4|-|TRBJ2-7|-
TGTGCCAGCAGCTTGAGCCTTGTGAGCGAGCAGTACTTC
CASSLSLVSEQYF
>TRBV18|TRBD2|TRBJ2-5|-
TGTGCCAGCTCACCAGTAGCGGGTGCGAGTCAAGAGACCCAGTACTTC
CASSPVAGASQETQYF
>TRBV4-2|-|TRBJ2-5|-
TGTGCCAGCAGCCAAGGAGGTAGCGTGGAGACCCAGTACTTC
CASSQGGSVETQYF
>TRBV7-3|-|TRBJ1-1|-
TGTGCCAGCAGCCTCAGGATGAACACTGAAGCTTTCTTT
CASSLRMNTEAFF
>TRBV7-2|-|TRBJ1-2|-
TGTGCCAGCAGCTTCCGCGCCCCCAGAACACTTATTAACTATGGCTACACCTTC
CASSFRAPRTLINYGYTF
>TRBV5-5|TRBD1|TRBJ1-4|-
TGTGCCAGCAGCTCGACACCGGGACAGGGGACTAATGAAAAACTGTTTTTT
CASSSTPGQGTNEKLFF
>TRBV7-9|TRBD1|TRBJ1-3|-
TGTGCCAGCAGCTTAGCTGAGGGGGCGAGAGGAAACACCATATATTTT
CASSLAEGARGNTIYF
>TRBV30|TRBD2|TRBJ2-2|once
TGTGCCTGGAGCGGGACTAGCGGAAACACCGGGGAGCTGTTTTTT
CAWSGTSGNTGELFF